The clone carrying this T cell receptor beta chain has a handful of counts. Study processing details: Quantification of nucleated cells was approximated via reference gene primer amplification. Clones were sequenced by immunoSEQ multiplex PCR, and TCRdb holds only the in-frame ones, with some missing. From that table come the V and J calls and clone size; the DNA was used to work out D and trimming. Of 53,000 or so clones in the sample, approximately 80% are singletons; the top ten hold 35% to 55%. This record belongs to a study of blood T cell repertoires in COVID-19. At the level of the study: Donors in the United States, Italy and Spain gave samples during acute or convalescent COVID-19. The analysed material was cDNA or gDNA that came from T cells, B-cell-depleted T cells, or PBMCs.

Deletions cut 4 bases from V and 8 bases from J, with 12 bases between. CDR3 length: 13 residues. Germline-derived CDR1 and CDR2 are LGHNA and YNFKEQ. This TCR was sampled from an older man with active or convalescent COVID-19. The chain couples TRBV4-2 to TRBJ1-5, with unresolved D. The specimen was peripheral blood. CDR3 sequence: CASSPGWSEPQHF. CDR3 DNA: TGTGCCAGCAGCCCGGGGTGGAGCGAGCCCCAGCATTTT.